This paragraph reports one TCR beta chain. This sample is drawn from a study of T cells expressing NK-cell markers. With the 5' RACE reads reprocessed, TCRdb shows one record per CDR3 protein and no DNA. Recorded for this sample: a few hundred thousand distinct CDR3 sequences. The CDR3 length is 14 residues. Germline CDR1 reads SQVTM; CDR2 reads ANQGSEA. This receptor was identified in a man aged 18-30 years in good health. The sample comprised blood T cells: a sorted CD56 or NKG2C T cell subset, CD4+ or CD8+ T cells, or bulk PBMC T cells (not recorded which). The chain carries TRBV29-1 and TRBJ2-3; TCRdb reports TRBD1, a call that lacks DNA to check it against. CDR3 loop: CSVGGKGGTDTQYF.